This TCR beta chain stems from a study of shared clonotypes between healthy human individuals (dated by TCRdb to the early 2020s). Turning to the overall study: The cohort comprised a couple of women and a few men aged 18 to 49 years. For each donor, CD4 naive and CD4 memory were each run on three plates, CD8 naive on two plates, and CD8 memory on one plate. To estimate repertoire size and how much clonotype sharing occurs between individuals, the study deeply sequenced the blood TCR repertoires of about five healthy adults. To increase sequencing depth and limit assay-specific biases, TCR repertoire library preparation and sequencing were carried out by different laboratories using diverse techniques. Each donor's leukapheresis produced roughly between about 0.8 and 10 billion PBMCs.

Note on this clone: This clone's antigen is unknown. The record has no base qualities; no much larger clone is one base away. Other DNA sequences in this sample translate to the same CDR3.

The donors were healthy, HIV-negative adults with no recently reported acute infections or vaccinations. Every donor was a Caucasian adult residing in Nashville, Tennessee, USA. Magnetic negative selection was used to enrich CD4+ T cells, after which naive cells were positively selected on CD45RA and the negative fraction became the memory subset. After blood collection by leukapheresis, PBMCs were isolated using Ficoll-Histopaque density gradient centrifugation and then cryopreserved in the vapor phase of liquid nitrogen. Purity and quantity of every magnetically sorted T cell population were checked by analytical flow cytometry. From each sorted fraction, genomic DNA was isolated and quantified by UV absorbance on a Nanodrop 2000c. Using the deep immunoSEQ assay, multiplex PCR amplified TCR CDR3 regions from genomic DNA. Extracted genomic DNA from each cell subset was distributed evenly across all wells of several immunoSEQ 96-well plates, and each plate was treated as a replicate. Each replicate PCR for sorted subsets received around 0.2 ug genomic DNA, equal to about 30,000 T cell genomes. Purified libraries were quantified with a Qubit 3.0 fluorometer, sized on a Bioanalyzer 2100, and re-quantified with the KAPA Library Quantification kit. Each immunoSEQ 96-well plate was sequenced on its own single-read 150-cycle Illumina NextSeq 550 flow cell. Turning to the authors' computational methods: Because the immunoSEQ output included only junctional sequences and no quality scores, the filtering could not be the same as the filtering used for full-length reads. To assign V/J genes and CDR3, sequences were annotated against IMGT germline references using PyIR, a Python wrapper for IgBLAST v1.9. Reads were filtered out if the reads had weak V/J assignments (E-value above 1e-6), no CDR3, stop codons, out-of-frame junctions, or ambiguous translated residues. V3J clonotypes were defined as sequences sharing the same inferred V gene, J gene, and CDR3 amino acid sequence. To compute the percentage overlap between repertoires, the number of shared unique clonotypes was divided by the size of the smaller repertoire. Richness of each repertoire was evaluated using RTK rarefaction, the Chao1 estimator, and Recon v2.1 estimates of unobserved clonotypes. OLGA was used to compute generation probabilities for all TCRbeta clonotypes that the gDNA method yielded from several donors. The source is immuneACCESS, and TCRdb retained only in-frame sequences with V and J called. Part of the clones is not carried over; for the studies checked, unresolved V genes explain less than half of this, and the remainder is unexplained. D and trimming were read from the DNA, whereas the V and J calls and clone size are those reported in that table. Here the sample has hundreds of thousands of clones; around 97% occur a single time. The ten top clones hold roughly 0.055% of the sample.

The paper as a whole reports these results and caveats: Larger estimated clonotype richness was generally found for naive subsets than for memory subsets. Incomplete sequencing was indicated by rarefaction of sorted-subset datasets, despite the large sequencing depth. When several donors were compared, the shared fraction of clonotypes was roughly 5% for naive CD4, around 3.5% for naive CD8, 2% to 2.5% for memory CD4, and roughly 0.43% for memory CD8. The genetic and exposure-history diversity represented was limited by the small number of donors. Sampling was restricted to blood, and TCR repertoires in tissue are likely to differ from TCR repertoires in blood. Compared with non-shared clonotypes, clonotypes shared by all four sorted-subset donors had higher generation probabilities. Pairwise subsampling indicated that sequencing depth was expected to affect the degree of clonotype sharing among donors.

Sequenced: naive CD4+ T cells sorted from blood. This sample's cell subset or site label indicates: CD45RA+ positively selected. This clonotype originated in a woman in her 30s in good health.

The nucleotides read TGTGCCAGCAGTCCCCGGGGGTCCGGGGCCAACGTCCTGACTTTC. Translated, this gives CASSPRGSGANVLTF. The chain is assembled from TRBV28 and TRBJ2-6, with TRBD2 perhaps the D gene, on 6 matching bases. The CDR3 has 15 amino acids, counting the end cysteine and phenylalanine. Just CDR3 DNA is preserved here, 45 bases in frame from base 1. Based on the germline V gene, the CDR1 and CDR2 sequences are MDHEN and SYDVKM. V sheds 5 bases and J sheds 4 bases, leaving 12 bases between their ends.